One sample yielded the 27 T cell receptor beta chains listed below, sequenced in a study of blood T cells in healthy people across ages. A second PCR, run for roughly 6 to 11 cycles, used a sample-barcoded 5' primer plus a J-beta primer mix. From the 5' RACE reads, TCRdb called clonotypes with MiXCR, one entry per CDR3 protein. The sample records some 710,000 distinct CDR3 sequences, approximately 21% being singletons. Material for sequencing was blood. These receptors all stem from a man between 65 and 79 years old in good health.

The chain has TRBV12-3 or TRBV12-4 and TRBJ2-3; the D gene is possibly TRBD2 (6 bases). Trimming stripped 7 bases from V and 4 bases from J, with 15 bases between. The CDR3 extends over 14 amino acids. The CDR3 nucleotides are TGTGCCAGCAATGGCGGGATAAGCGCAGATACGCAGTATTTT. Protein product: CASNGGISADTQYF.

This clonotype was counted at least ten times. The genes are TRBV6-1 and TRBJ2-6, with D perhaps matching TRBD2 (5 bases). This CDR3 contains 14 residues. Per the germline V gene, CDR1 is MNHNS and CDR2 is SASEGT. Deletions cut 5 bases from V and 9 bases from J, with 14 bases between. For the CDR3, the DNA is TGTGCCAGCAGTCAGGAACATGGAGGCAACGTCCTGACTTTC. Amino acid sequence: CASSQEHGGNVLTF.

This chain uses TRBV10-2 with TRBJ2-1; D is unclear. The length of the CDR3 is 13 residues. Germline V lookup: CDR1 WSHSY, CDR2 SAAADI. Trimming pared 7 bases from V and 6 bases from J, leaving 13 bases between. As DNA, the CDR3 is TGCGCCAGCAAAAGTGAAGGACGCAATGAGCAGTTCTTC. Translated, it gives CASKSEGRNEQFF.

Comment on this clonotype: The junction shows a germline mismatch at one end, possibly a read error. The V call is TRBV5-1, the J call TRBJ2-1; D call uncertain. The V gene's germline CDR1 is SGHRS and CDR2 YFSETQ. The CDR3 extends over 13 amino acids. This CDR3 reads CASSLSNLNEQFF. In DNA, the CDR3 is TGCGCTAGCAGCTTAAGTAATCTCAATGAGCAGTTCTTC.

CDR3 residues: CASSIGRIWDEQYF. The CDR3, as DNA: TGTGCCAGCAGCATCGGCCGCATATGGGACGAGCAGTACTTC. This sequence joins TRBV7-8 and TRBJ2-5; D not certain. The end of the DNA is better explained by TRBJ2-7, so the J call may be wrong. Germline V CDR1 and CDR2: SGHVS, FQNEAQ. The CDR3 runs 14 residues.

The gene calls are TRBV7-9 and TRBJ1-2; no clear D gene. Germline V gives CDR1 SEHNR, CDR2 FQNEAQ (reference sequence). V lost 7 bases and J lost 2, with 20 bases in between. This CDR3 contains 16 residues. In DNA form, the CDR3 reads TGTGCCAGCACCCGCCTTGCCCAGGAGAGGAACTATGGCTACACCTTC. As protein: CASTRLAQERNYGYTF.

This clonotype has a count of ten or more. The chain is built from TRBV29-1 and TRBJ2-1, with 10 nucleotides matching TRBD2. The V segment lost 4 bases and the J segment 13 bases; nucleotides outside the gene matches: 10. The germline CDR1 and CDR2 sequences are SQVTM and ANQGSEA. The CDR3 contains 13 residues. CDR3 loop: CSVGLAGEGGQFF. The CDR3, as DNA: TGCAGCGTTGGGCTAGCGGGAGAAGGTGGACAGTTCTTC.

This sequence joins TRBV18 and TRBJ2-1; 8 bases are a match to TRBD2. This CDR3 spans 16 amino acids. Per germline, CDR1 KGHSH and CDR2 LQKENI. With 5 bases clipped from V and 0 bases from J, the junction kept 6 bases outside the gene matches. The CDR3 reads CASSDSGAFSYNEQFF. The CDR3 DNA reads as TGTGCCAGCTCAGATAGCGGGGCCTTCTCCTACAATGAGCAGTTCTTC.

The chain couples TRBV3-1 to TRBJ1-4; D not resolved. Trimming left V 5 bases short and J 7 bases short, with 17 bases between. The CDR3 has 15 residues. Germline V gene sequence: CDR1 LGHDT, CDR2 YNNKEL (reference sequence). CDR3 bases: TGTGCCAGCAGCTCCCACCTGATGTGGCTTGAAAAACTGTTTTTT. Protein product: CASSSHLMWLEKLFF.

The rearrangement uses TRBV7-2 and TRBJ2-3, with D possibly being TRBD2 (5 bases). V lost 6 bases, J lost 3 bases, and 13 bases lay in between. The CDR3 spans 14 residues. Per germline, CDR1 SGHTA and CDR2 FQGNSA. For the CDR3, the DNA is TGTGCCAGCAGTTACAACCGGGGTACAGATACGCAGTATTTT. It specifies CASSYNRGTDTQYF.

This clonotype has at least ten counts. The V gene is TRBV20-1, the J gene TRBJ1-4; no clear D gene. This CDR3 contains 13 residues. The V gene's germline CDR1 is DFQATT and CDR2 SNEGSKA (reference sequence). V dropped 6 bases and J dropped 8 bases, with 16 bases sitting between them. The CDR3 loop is CSAGFDTEEKLFF. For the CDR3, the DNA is TGCAGTGCCGGCTTCGATACGGAGGAAAAACTGTTTTTT.

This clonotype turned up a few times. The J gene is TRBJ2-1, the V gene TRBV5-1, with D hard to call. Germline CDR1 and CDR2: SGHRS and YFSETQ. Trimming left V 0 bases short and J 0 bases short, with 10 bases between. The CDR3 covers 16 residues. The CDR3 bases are TGCGCCAGCAGCTTGGCAGAGACGAGCTCCTACAATGAGCAGTTCTTC. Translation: CASSLAETSSYNEQFF.

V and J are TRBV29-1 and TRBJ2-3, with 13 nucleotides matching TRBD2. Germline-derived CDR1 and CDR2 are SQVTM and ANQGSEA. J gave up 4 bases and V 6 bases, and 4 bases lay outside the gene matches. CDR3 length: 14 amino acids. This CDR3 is CSVRTSGRSDTQYF. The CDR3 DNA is TGCAGCGTCCGGACTAGCGGGAGATCAGATACGCAGTATTTT.

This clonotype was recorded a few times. This CDR3 reads CSVEVGGGSYTQYF. In DNA, the CDR3 is TGCAGCGTTGAAGTCGGGGGGGGCTCGTATACGCAGTATTTT. The chain has TRBV29-1 and TRBJ2-3; 8 bases align to TRBD2. Trimming cost V 1 base and J 7 bases; bases outside gene matches: 7. Germline-derived CDR1 and CDR2 are SQVTM and ANQGSEA. The CDR3 totals 14 residues.

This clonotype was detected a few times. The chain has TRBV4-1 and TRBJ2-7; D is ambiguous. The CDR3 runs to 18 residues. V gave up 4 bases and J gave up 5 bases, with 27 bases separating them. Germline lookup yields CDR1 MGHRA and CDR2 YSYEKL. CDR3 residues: CASSPPRQDVMADHEQYV. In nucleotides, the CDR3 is TGCGCCAGCAGCCCTCCCCGCCAGGACGTGATGGCGGACCACGAGCAGTACGTC.

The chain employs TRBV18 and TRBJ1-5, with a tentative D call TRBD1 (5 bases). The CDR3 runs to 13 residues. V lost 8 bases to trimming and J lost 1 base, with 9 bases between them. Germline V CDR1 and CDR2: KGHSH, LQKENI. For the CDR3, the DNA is TGTGCCAGCCAGGACAAGAGCAATCAGCCCCAGCATTTT. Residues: CASQDKSNQPQHF.

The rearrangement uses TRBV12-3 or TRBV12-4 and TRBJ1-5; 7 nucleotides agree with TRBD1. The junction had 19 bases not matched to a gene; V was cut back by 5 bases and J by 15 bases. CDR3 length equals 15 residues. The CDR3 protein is CASSLSGTVGQVRHF. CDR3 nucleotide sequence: TGTGCCAGCAGTCTCTCAGGGACAGTGGGGCAAGTCCGGCATTTT.

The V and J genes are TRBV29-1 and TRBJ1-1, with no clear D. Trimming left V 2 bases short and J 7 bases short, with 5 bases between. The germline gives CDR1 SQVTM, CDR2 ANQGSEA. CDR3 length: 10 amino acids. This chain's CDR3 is CSVENVEAFF. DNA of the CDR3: TGCAGCGTTGAAAATGTTGAAGCTTTCTTT. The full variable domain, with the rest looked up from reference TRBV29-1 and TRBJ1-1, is SAVISQKPSRDICQRGTSLTIQCQVDSQVTMMFWYRQQPGQSLTLIATANQGSEATYESGFVIDKFPISRPNLTFSTLTVSNMSPEDSSIYLCSVENVEAFFGQGTRLTVV.

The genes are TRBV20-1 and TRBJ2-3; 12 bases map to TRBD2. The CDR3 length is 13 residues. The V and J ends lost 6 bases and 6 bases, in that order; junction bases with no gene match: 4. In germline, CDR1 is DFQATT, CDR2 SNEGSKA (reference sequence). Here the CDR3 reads CSASTSGRDTQYF. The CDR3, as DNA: TGCAGTGCCAGCACTAGCGGGAGGGATACGCAGTATTTT.

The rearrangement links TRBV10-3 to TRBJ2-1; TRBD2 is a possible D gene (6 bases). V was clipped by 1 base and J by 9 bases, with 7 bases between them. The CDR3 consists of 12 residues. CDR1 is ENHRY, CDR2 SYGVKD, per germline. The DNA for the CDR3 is TGTGCCATCAGTGAGTGGCGGGGTGAGCAGTTCTTC. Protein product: CAISEWRGEQFF.

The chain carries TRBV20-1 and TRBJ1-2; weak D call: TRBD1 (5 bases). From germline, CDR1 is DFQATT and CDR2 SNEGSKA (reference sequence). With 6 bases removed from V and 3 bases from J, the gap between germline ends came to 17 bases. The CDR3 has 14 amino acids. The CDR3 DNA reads TGCAGTGCCAGTGCGGGGGGATTCGACTATGGCTACACCTTC. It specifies CSASAGGFDYGYTF.

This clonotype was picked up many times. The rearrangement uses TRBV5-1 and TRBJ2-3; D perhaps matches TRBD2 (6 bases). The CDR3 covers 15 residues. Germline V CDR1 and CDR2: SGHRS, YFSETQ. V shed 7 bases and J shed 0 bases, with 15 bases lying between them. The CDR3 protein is CASAWGGISTDTQYF. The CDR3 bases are TGCGCCAGCGCCTGGGGCGGGATTAGCACAGATACGCAGTATTTT.

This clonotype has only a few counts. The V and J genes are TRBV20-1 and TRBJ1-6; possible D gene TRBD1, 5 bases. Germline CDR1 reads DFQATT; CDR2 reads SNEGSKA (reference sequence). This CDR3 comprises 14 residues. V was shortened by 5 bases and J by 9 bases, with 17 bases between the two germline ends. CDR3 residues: CSAWGLDKTSPLHF. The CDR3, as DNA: TGCAGTGCTTGGGGTTTGGACAAGACTTCACCCCTCCACTTT.

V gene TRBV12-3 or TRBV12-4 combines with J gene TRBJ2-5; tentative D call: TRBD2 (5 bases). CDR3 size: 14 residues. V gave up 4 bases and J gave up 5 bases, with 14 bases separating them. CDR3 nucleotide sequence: TGTGCCAGCAGTTCGGGGTTGAGGTCGGAGACCCAGTACTTC. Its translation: CASSSGLRSETQYF.

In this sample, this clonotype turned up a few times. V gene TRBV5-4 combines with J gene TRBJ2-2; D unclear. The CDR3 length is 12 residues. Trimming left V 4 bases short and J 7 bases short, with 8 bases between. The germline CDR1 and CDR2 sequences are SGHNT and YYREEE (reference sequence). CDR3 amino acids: CASSGVGGELFF. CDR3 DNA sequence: TGTGCCAGCAGCGGGGTAGGCGGGGAGCTGTTTTTT. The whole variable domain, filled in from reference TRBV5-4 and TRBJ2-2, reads ETGVTQSPTHLIKTRGQQVTLRCSSQSGHNTVSWYQQALGQGPQFIFQYYREEENGRGNFPPRFSGLQFPNYSSELNVNALELDDSALYLCASSGVGGELFFGEGSRLTVL.

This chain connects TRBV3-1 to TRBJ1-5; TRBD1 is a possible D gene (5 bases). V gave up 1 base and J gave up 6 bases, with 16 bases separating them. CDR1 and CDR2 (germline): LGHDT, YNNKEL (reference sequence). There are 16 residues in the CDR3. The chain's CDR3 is CASSQAVGGSGQPQHF. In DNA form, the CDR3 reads TGTGCCAGCAGCCAAGCTGTCGGGGGATCTGGTCAGCCCCAGCATTTT.

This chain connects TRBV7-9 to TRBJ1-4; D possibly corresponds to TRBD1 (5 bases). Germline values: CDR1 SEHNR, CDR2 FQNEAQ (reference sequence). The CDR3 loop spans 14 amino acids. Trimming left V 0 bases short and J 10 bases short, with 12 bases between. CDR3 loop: CASSLAPGGGKLFF. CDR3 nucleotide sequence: TGTGCCAGCAGCTTAGCGCCTGGGGGTGGAAAACTGTTTTTT.